This TCR beta chain was obtained from a study of cytomegalovirus exposure and HLA in healthy donors. As for this clone: No antigen is known for it.

The J segment lost 6 bases and the V segment lost 2 bases, leaving 9 bases of the junction unmatched. The CDR3 extends over 17 amino acids. Germline CDR1 is MNHNS and CDR2 is SASEGT. Study outcomes and limitations: Donors belonging to an Asian-associated ancestry cluster reportedly showed fewer N-insertions in productive TCRs than the roughly 670-donor mean, according to what a later analysis found.

Primers included in the PCR were 60 Vbeta and 13 Jbeta primers. Using immunoSEQ multiplex PCR, the repertoire was profiled, and TCRdb retains in-frame clones only, with some absent. Of 100,000 to 150,000 clones in the sample, approximately 17% were seen once. Sequencing was done on a sample of PBMCs. The chain joins TRBV6-1 to TRBJ2-2; 10 bases map to TRBD2. This sequence originates from a female donor in good health and CMV-seropositive. CDR3: CASSEYFLAGDPGELFF. The DNA for the CDR3 is TGTGCCAGCAGTGAATATTTTCTAGCGGGAGACCCCGGGGAGCTGTTTTTT.